Listed here are 21 T cell receptor beta chains from one sample, sequenced in a study of blood T cell repertoires in COVID-19. Generated by immunoSEQ multiplex PCR, the TCRdb table keeps only in-frame clones and is missing some. The sample records about 240,000 clones, around 87% being singletons. The sequenced sample was peripheral blood. These receptors all come from a man aged 55 to 70 who had recovered from COVID-19.

This clone has ten or more counts. This chain links TRBV21-1 with TRBJ1-6. TRBV21-1 is described as a pseudogene. The CDR3 loop spans 14 amino acids. The CDR3 DNA sequence: TGTGCCAGCAGTTGCAGGGAGGGTAATTCACCCCTCCACTTT. Protein sequence: CASSCREGNSPLHF.

This clone showed up just a few times. This chain uses TRBV3-1 (or the pseudogene TRBV3-2) with TRBJ1-3; D unclear. The length of the CDR3 is 13 residues. With 1 base removed from V and 4 bases from J, the gap between germline ends came to 5 bases. CDR1 and CDR2 from the germline V gene are LGHDT and YNNKEL (reference sequence). CDR3 sequence (DNA): TGTGCCAGCAGCCAAGGAGAGGGAAACACCATATATTTT. It codes for CASSQGEGNTIYF.

The CDR3 sequence: CASSLGFQGLGYTF. CDR3 nucleotides: TGTGCCAGCAGCTTAGGATTCCAGGGCCTTGGCTACACCTTC. The chain links TRBV7-2 to TRBJ1-2, with D perhaps TRBD1 (5 bases). V dropped 1 base and J dropped 7 bases, with 13 bases sitting between them. Germline-derived CDR1 and CDR2 are SGHTA and FQGNSA. This CDR3 has 14 residues.

For the CDR3, the DNA is TGTGCCAGCAAGATGAACAGGGGTGGCACTGAAGCTTTCTTT. It specifies CASKMNRGGTEAFF. The rearrangement uses TRBV6-5 and TRBJ1-1; 7 nucleotides line up with TRBD1. J was trimmed by 4 bases and V by 7 bases; bases with no gene match: 9. Germline V gives CDR1 MNHEY, CDR2 SVGAGI. CDR3 length equals 14 residues.

The rearrangement joins TRBV5-1 to TRBJ2-3, with 7 positions matching TRBD1. V lost 2 bases, J lost 2 bases, and 8 bases stayed unmatched. Per the germline V gene, CDR1 is SGHRS and CDR2 is YFSETQ. This CDR3 is 16 amino acids long. CDR3 loop: CASSLDPGGPTDTQYF. The CDR3 bases are TGCGCCAGCAGCTTAGACCCAGGGGGTCCCACAGATACGCAGTATTTT.

This chain joins TRBV29-1 and TRBJ1-2, with TRBD1 identical over 7 bases. The CDR3 has 13 residues. Losses at the gene ends were 7 bases for V and 6 bases for J; bases not matched to a gene: 11. Germline assignment: CDR1 SQVTM and CDR2 ANQGSEA. CDR3 sequence reads: CSAKQGSADGYTF. The CDR3 coding sequence is TGCAGCGCAAAACAGGGGTCGGCGGATGGCTACACCTTC.

The J gene is TRBJ1-1, the V gene TRBV3-1 (or the pseudogene TRBV3-2); a possible D gene is TRBD1 (5 bases). V shed 4 bases and J shed 6 bases, with 9 bases lying between them. The CDR3 runs to 12 residues. Germline V lookup: CDR1 LGHDT, CDR2 YNNKEL (reference sequence). The CDR3 region is CASSPQGAEAFF. CDR3 coding DNA: TGTGCCAGCAGCCCCCAGGGCGCTGAAGCTTTCTTT.

This rearrangement joins TRBV6-4 to TRBJ2-2; 7 bases are a match to TRBD1. Germline lookup yields CDR1 MRHNA and CDR2 SNTAGT. The CDR3 loop spans 15 amino acids. Trimming cost V 6 bases and J 0 bases; bases outside gene matches: 4. For the CDR3, the DNA is TGTGCCAGCAGACAAGACAGGGCGAACACCGGGGAGCTGTTTTTT. Amino acid sequence: CASRQDRANTGELFF.

The chain is built from TRBV13 and TRBJ1-4; 10 bases are shared with TRBD1. The CDR3 consists of 16 residues. The V gene's germline CDR1 is PRHDT and CDR2 FYEKMQ (reference sequence). V trimming: 5 bases; J trimming: 5 bases; junction bases outside the gene matches: 8. For the CDR3, the DNA is TGTGCCAGCAGCCGGGACAGGGGAAGGGGAAATGAAAAACTGTTTTTT. It yields the protein CASSRDRGRGNEKLFF.

The chain couples TRBV7-9 to TRBJ2-7; a weak D match, TRBD1 (7 bases). This CDR3 has 16 amino acids. The germline gives CDR1 SEHNR, CDR2 FQNEAQ (reference sequence). The V and J ends lost 9 bases and 1 base respectively, with 22 bases between them. The CDR3 is CASQTQGGQLSYEQYF. The CDR3 DNA reads TGTGCCAGTCAGACCCAGGGGGGACAGCTTTCCTACGAGCAGTACTTC.

V and J are TRBV7-9 and TRBJ2-5; D is unresolved. The CDR3 covers 13 residues. Trimming removed 1 base at V and 4 bases at J, with 7 bases between. Germline CDR1 is SEHNR and CDR2 is FQNEAQ (reference sequence). The chain's CDR3 is CASSLVFGETQYF. CDR3 coding DNA: TGTGCCAGCAGCTTAGTATTCGGAGAGACCCAGTACTTC.

V and J are TRBV21-1 and TRBJ1-1. TRBV21-1 is reported as a pseudogene. The CDR3 runs 16 residues. The DNA for the CDR3 is TGTGCCAGCAGCACATGCTCGAGGTACCAGAACACTGAAGCTTTCTTT. Protein product: CASSTCSRYQNTEAFF.

V gene TRBV19 combines with J gene TRBJ2-7, with D maybe TRBD2 (10 bases). Trimming removed 5 bases at V and 0 bases at J, with 38 bases between. Germline CDR1 LNHDA, CDR2 SQIVND (reference sequence). The CDR3 totals 23 residues. CDR3 loop: CASSPETGTGRLAGDLLSYEQYV. For the CDR3, the DNA is TGTGCCAGTAGTCCCGAAACCGGGACAGGGCGGCTAGCGGGGGACCTCCTCTCCTACGAGCAGTACGTC.

The J gene is TRBJ2-7, the V gene TRBV9; D perhaps matches TRBD1 (6 bases). This CDR3 spans 14 amino acids. Germline assignment: CDR1 SGDLS and CDR2 YYNGEE. The V end was cut by 0 bases, the J end by 6 bases, with 13 bases between. This CDR3 reads CASSVGQAVSEQYV. The CDR3 nucleotides read TGTGCCAGCAGCGTAGGACAGGCGGTATCCGAGCAGTACGTC.

The CDR3 nucleotides are TGTGCCAGCAGCTTATACACAGCCGATTTTGGCTACACCTTC. It codes for CASSLYTADFGYTF. The V and J genes are TRBV7-2 and TRBJ1-2; D gene uncertain. Germline CDR1 and CDR2: SGHTA and FQGNSA. The CDR3 extends over 14 amino acids. With 2 bases removed from V and 7 bases from J, the gap between germline ends came to 14 bases.

The chain links TRBV19 to TRBJ1-1, with unresolved D. The CDR3 loop spans 16 amino acids. Germline assignment: CDR1 LNHDA and CDR2 SQIVND (reference sequence). Trimming pared 3 bases from V and 2 bases from J, leaving 16 bases between. The CDR3 region is CASSITAAGVNTEAFF. The CDR3 DNA is TGTGCCAGTAGTATTACGGCGGCCGGAGTAAACACTGAAGCTTTCTTT.

The V and J genes are TRBV6-1 and TRBJ1-4; D call uncertain. The CDR3 length is 16 residues. V gave up 1 base and J gave up 4 bases, with 13 bases separating them. Germline CDR1 reads MNHNS; CDR2 reads SASEGT. CDR3 DNA sequence: TGTGCCAGCAGTGAAGAATTGCAGGTCAATAATGAAAAACTGTTTTTT. Translation gives CASSEELQVNNEKLFF.

This clone has only one observation. The chain recombines TRBV5-6 with TRBJ1-1, with D tentatively TRBD1 (6 bases). Trimming removed 0 bases at V and 5 bases at J, with 14 bases between. Per the germline V gene, CDR1 is SGHDT and CDR2 is YYEEEE. The CDR3 spans 15 residues. CDR3 sequence: CASSLAAGARTEAFF. DNA for the CDR3: TGTGCCAGCAGCTTGGCCGCGGGGGCCAGAACTGAAGCTTTCTTT. Combining the CDR3 with reference TRBV5-6 and TRBJ1-1 gives the whole variable domain DAGVTQSPTHLIKTRGQQVTLRCSPKSGHDTVSWYQQALGQGPQFIFQYYEEEERQRGNFPDRFSGHQFPNYSSELNVNALLLGDSALYLCASSLAAGARTEAFFGQGTRLTVV.

The genes are TRBV3-1 (or the pseudogene TRBV3-2) and TRBJ2-1; 9 bases line up with TRBD2. Germline CDR1 LGHDT, CDR2 YNNKEL (reference sequence). The CDR3 extends over 16 amino acids. J lost 7 bases, V lost 5 bases, and 12 bases had no gene match. The CDR3 coding sequence is TGTGCCAGCAGCTCCAGGCGTCCTAGCGGGGAGAATGAGCAGTTCTTC. It yields the protein CASSSRRPSGENEQFF.

J is TRBJ1-4 and V is TRBV27, with 9 bases aligning to TRBD1. CDR1 and CDR2 from the germline V gene are MNHEY and SMNVEV (reference sequence). V was pared by 5 bases and J by 10 bases, with 11 bases of the junction left unmatched. The CDR3 runs to 15 residues. In nucleotides, the CDR3 is TGTGCCAGCAGTCCGTCCGGGACAGGGTGGAGAAAACTGTTTTTT. Amino acids: CASSPSGTGWRKLFF.

This chain uses TRBV5-6 with TRBJ2-5; possible D gene TRBD1, 5 bases. This CDR3 spans 14 amino acids. Trimming cost V 0 bases and J 4 bases, with 10 bases left between them. CDR1 and CDR2 (germline): SGHDT, YYEEEE. CDR3 sequence: CASSLDFRGETQYF. CDR3 bases: TGTGCCAGCAGCTTGGACTTTAGGGGAGAGACCCAGTACTTC.